This T cell receptor beta chain originates from a study of metastatic and nonmetastatic thyroid tumors. Study-level background: Repertoire comparisons spanned blood and tumor or nodule tissue from malignant and benign thyroid patients.

TCRdb re-clonotyped the PCR reads through MiXCR. In the table there are roughly 83,000 clones, more than 13% of which are singletons. This clone came up many times. All patients were treatment-naive before thyroid surgery. The CDR3 runs to 15 residues. V lost 1 base to trimming and J lost 2 bases; unmatched junction nucleotides: 4. Per germline, CDR1 SGHRS and CDR2 YFSETQ. The V and J genes are TRBV5-1 and TRBJ2-7, with 9 bases lining up with TRBD1. The sequencing input was blood. This TCR was sampled from a female donor with papillary thyroid cancer or a benign thyroid nodule (not recorded which). Some clones in this sample may be carry-over from other donors' samples. The CDR3 nucleotides read TGCGCCAGCAGCTTGTGGGACAGGGCCGCCTACGAGCAGTACTTC. It encodes CASSLWDRAAYEQYF.